The 11 T cell receptor beta chains reported below all come from one sample, sequenced in a study of spatial heterogeneity in lung cancer. Study-level findings and limits: How many expanded intratumoral alpha and beta TCRs were present tracked the tumor mutation count, which was a count of nonsynonymous mutations.

The antigens for these receptors are not known. Via MiXCR, TCRdb re-called the 5' RACE reads, giving one row per CDR3 protein. The table lists 13,000 to 15,000 distinct CDR3 sequences, about 4.8% of them singletons. Time point in this sample: sample taken at primary tumor resection. Specimen: lung tumor tissue, collected at surgery. The source of these receptors is a female donor with early-stage non-small cell lung cancer.

This clonotype was found many times. This beta chain lies outside the target of a library built for alpha chains; its clone size means little. The rearrangement joins TRBV4-1 to TRBJ1-4, with 9 bases that match TRBD1. The CDR3 extends over 13 amino acids. The junction had 6 bases not matched to a gene; V was cut back by 10 bases and J by 6 bases. Per the germline V gene, CDR1 is MGHRA and CDR2 is YSYEKL. CDR3 loop: CATRGQGYEKLFF. In DNA, the CDR3 is TGCGCCACCCGGGGACAGGGTTATGAAAAACTGTTTTTT.

This clonotype showed up many times. This beta chain was picked up by a library intended for alpha chains and is off target, so its count carries little meaning. The J gene is TRBJ1-4, the V gene TRBV28; tentative D call: TRBD1 (6 bases). V lost 0 bases, J lost 5 bases, and 10 bases lay in between. The germline V gene encodes CDR1 MDHEN and CDR2 SYDVKM. There are 15 residues in the CDR3. In DNA, the CDR3 is TGTGCCAGCAGTTTATGGACAGGTTGGAATGAAAAACTGTTTTTT. This gives the protein CASSLWTGWNEKLFF.

This clonotype was seen at least ten times. The size of this beta chain means little, since it is a stray read in a library made for alpha chains. This sequence joins TRBV7-9 and TRBJ1-2, with D perhaps matching TRBD1 (6 bases). CDR3 size: 12 residues. The germline V and J ends were trimmed by 6 bases and 6 bases, with 11 bases remaining between them. Germline-derived CDR1 and CDR2 are SEHNR and FQNEAQ (reference sequence). CDR3 sequence (DNA): TGTGCCAGCAGTCGAACAGGGAATGGCTACACCTTC. Its protein product is CASSRTGNGYTF.

This clonotype was counted at least ten times. Being off target in a library aimed at alpha chains, this beta chain has a size of little meaning. The chain joins TRBV6-2 or TRBV6-3 to TRBJ2-1; TRBD1 might be the D (5 bases). The CDR3 runs to 13 residues. Germline V gene sequence: CDR1 MNHEY, CDR2 SVGEGT. The V end lost 0 bases, the J end lost 9 bases, and 9 bases lay between the germline ends. As DNA, the CDR3 is TGTGCCAGCAGTTACTCGATGGGGCCTGAGCAGTTCTTC. Its protein is CASSYSMGPEQFF.

This clonotype was counted many times. Because this beta chain is a stray read in a library intended to capture alpha chains, its abundance should not be given much weight. The rearrangement uses TRBV7-9 and TRBJ1-2, with 9 bases fitting TRBD1. This CDR3 contains 14 residues. Unmatched junction bases numbered 5, after V lost 1 base and J lost 8 bases. Germline CDR1 and CDR2: SEHNR and FQNEAQ (reference sequence). CDR3 sequence (DNA): TGTGCCAGCAGCTTAGGGACAGGGGTTGCGGGCTACACCTTC. Residues: CASSLGTGVAGYTF.

This clonotype is deemed medium-sized. This beta chain is a stray sequence in a library constructed for alpha chains; its clone size is not meaningful. The rearrangement uses TRBV30 and TRBJ2-4, with D perhaps TRBD2 (6 bases). The germline CDR1 and CDR2 sequences are GTSNPN and SVGIG (reference sequence). Trimming left V 2 bases short and J 3 bases short, with 8 bases between. The CDR3 is made up of 13 amino acids. The CDR3 bases are TGTGCCTGGAGTAGGGAGGTCAAAAACATTCAGTACTTC. This sequence encodes CAWSREVKNIQYF.

This clonotype has ten or more counts. This beta chain appears as a stray read in a library generated for alpha chains; its size is not informative. The rearrangement uses TRBV7-2 and TRBJ2-1, with a tentative D call TRBD2 (7 bases). The CDR3 is 15 amino acids. Germline V lookup: CDR1 SGHTA, CDR2 FQGNSA. Trimming left V 5 bases short and J 12 bases short, with 23 bases between. The CDR3: CASSLRPQGLSAQFF. The CDR3 DNA reads TGTGCCAGCAGCCTTCGGCCACAGGGACTAAGTGCGCAGTTCTTC.

This clonotype was detected many times. Little can be read into the size of this beta chain, an off-target read in a library designed for alpha chains. V gene TRBV5-1 combines with J gene TRBJ2-1, with TRBD2 matching over 8 bases. V lost 4 bases to trimming and J lost 5 bases; unmatched junction nucleotides: 8. There are 15 residues in the CDR3. Looked up from germline, CDR1 is SGHRS and CDR2 is YFSETQ. The chain's CDR3 is CASSPSSGRNNEQFF. Written as DNA, the CDR3 is TGCGCCAGCAGCCCCTCTAGCGGGCGCAACAATGAGCAGTTCTTC.

This clonotype was recorded many times. Since the library was made to target alpha chains, this beta chain is a stray read and its abundance is not meaningful. CDR3 in amino acids: CASSFAGDGYTF. CDR3 nucleotides: TGTGCCAGCAGTTTTGCAGGGGATGGCTACACCTTC. This chain links TRBV12-3 or TRBV12-4 with TRBJ1-2, with D tentatively TRBD1 (6 bases). CDR3 length equals 12 residues. The germline V and J ends were trimmed by 3 bases and 6 bases, with 8 bases remaining between them.

Many counts were recorded for this clonotype. The library was prepared for alpha chains; this beta chain is a stray read, so its frequency means little. The chain uses TRBV2 and TRBJ1-1; 9 bases fit TRBD1. This CDR3 spans 15 amino acids. CDR1 and CDR2 from the germline V gene are SNHLY and FYNNEI. J was trimmed by 0 bases and V by 6 bases; bases with no gene match: 5. CDR3 amino acids: CASRERTGVNTEAFF. The CDR3, as DNA: TGTGCCAGCAGGGAAAGGACAGGGGTGAACACTGAAGCTTTCTTT.

This clonotype was recorded many times. Being off target in a library aimed at alpha chains, this beta chain has a size of little meaning. The chain employs TRBV10-3 and TRBJ2-7; tentatively, D is TRBD1 or TRBD2 (5 bases each). The CDR3 length is 14 residues. The V and J ends lost 7 bases and 5 bases respectively, with 18 bases between them. Germline V CDR1 and CDR2: ENHRY, SYGVKD. As DNA, the CDR3 is TGTGCCATCACGAATCCCGGGGCTGGGGACGAGCAGTACTTC. Translated: CAITNPGAGDEQYF.